The present TCR beta chain was sequenced within a study of blood T cell repertoires in COVID-19. Profiling relied on immunoSEQ multiplex PCR, and the TCRdb table lists in-frame clones only, not all of them. The table shows roughly 65,000 clones, with approximately 80% occurring only once. The sample consisted of peripheral blood. The origin of this receptor is a human donor in a cohort sampled during active COVID-19.

In DNA, the CDR3 is TGTGCCAGCAGTTGGGGGGGCAGGGGGCACTACAATGAGCAGTTCTTC. This codes for CASSWGGRGHYNEQFF. The V call is TRBV6-2 or TRBV6-3, the J call TRBJ2-1, with D perhaps TRBD1 (8 bases). This CDR3 contains 16 residues. The germline gives CDR1 MNHEY, CDR2 SVGEGT. The ends were cut back, 4 bases at V and 3 bases at J, with 16 bases in the middle.